Included here is one T cell receptor (beta chain) sequence, with context. This specimen comes from a study of blood T cell repertoires in COVID-19. Across the study: Collection of acute and convalescent COVID-19 samples took place in the United States, Italy and Spain. In each case, the material was cDNA or gDNA derived from T cells, B-cell-depleted T cells, or PBMCs.

As handled by the study authors: Estimated nucleated cell counts came from reference gene primer amplification. The method was immunoSEQ multiplex PCR; TCRdb's version includes in-frame clones alone and lacks a portion of them. Clonal size and the V and J genes are those of that table, whereas D and trimming came from the DNA. The table lists about 130,000 clones, 75% to 85% of them singletons, with around 4.1% in the top ten. Trimming removed 4 bases at V and 7 bases at J, with 8 bases between. The CDR3 has 13 amino acids. In germline, CDR1 is LGHNA, CDR2 YNFKEQ. The sequence was obtained from a woman in her 50s with acute or convalescent COVID-19. The sequencing input was peripheral blood. The gene calls are TRBV4-2 and TRBJ1-6; the D is unclear. The DNA of the CDR3 is TGTGCCAGCAGCCCAGACCCGAATTCACCCCTCCACTTT. This encodes CASSPDPNSPLHF.